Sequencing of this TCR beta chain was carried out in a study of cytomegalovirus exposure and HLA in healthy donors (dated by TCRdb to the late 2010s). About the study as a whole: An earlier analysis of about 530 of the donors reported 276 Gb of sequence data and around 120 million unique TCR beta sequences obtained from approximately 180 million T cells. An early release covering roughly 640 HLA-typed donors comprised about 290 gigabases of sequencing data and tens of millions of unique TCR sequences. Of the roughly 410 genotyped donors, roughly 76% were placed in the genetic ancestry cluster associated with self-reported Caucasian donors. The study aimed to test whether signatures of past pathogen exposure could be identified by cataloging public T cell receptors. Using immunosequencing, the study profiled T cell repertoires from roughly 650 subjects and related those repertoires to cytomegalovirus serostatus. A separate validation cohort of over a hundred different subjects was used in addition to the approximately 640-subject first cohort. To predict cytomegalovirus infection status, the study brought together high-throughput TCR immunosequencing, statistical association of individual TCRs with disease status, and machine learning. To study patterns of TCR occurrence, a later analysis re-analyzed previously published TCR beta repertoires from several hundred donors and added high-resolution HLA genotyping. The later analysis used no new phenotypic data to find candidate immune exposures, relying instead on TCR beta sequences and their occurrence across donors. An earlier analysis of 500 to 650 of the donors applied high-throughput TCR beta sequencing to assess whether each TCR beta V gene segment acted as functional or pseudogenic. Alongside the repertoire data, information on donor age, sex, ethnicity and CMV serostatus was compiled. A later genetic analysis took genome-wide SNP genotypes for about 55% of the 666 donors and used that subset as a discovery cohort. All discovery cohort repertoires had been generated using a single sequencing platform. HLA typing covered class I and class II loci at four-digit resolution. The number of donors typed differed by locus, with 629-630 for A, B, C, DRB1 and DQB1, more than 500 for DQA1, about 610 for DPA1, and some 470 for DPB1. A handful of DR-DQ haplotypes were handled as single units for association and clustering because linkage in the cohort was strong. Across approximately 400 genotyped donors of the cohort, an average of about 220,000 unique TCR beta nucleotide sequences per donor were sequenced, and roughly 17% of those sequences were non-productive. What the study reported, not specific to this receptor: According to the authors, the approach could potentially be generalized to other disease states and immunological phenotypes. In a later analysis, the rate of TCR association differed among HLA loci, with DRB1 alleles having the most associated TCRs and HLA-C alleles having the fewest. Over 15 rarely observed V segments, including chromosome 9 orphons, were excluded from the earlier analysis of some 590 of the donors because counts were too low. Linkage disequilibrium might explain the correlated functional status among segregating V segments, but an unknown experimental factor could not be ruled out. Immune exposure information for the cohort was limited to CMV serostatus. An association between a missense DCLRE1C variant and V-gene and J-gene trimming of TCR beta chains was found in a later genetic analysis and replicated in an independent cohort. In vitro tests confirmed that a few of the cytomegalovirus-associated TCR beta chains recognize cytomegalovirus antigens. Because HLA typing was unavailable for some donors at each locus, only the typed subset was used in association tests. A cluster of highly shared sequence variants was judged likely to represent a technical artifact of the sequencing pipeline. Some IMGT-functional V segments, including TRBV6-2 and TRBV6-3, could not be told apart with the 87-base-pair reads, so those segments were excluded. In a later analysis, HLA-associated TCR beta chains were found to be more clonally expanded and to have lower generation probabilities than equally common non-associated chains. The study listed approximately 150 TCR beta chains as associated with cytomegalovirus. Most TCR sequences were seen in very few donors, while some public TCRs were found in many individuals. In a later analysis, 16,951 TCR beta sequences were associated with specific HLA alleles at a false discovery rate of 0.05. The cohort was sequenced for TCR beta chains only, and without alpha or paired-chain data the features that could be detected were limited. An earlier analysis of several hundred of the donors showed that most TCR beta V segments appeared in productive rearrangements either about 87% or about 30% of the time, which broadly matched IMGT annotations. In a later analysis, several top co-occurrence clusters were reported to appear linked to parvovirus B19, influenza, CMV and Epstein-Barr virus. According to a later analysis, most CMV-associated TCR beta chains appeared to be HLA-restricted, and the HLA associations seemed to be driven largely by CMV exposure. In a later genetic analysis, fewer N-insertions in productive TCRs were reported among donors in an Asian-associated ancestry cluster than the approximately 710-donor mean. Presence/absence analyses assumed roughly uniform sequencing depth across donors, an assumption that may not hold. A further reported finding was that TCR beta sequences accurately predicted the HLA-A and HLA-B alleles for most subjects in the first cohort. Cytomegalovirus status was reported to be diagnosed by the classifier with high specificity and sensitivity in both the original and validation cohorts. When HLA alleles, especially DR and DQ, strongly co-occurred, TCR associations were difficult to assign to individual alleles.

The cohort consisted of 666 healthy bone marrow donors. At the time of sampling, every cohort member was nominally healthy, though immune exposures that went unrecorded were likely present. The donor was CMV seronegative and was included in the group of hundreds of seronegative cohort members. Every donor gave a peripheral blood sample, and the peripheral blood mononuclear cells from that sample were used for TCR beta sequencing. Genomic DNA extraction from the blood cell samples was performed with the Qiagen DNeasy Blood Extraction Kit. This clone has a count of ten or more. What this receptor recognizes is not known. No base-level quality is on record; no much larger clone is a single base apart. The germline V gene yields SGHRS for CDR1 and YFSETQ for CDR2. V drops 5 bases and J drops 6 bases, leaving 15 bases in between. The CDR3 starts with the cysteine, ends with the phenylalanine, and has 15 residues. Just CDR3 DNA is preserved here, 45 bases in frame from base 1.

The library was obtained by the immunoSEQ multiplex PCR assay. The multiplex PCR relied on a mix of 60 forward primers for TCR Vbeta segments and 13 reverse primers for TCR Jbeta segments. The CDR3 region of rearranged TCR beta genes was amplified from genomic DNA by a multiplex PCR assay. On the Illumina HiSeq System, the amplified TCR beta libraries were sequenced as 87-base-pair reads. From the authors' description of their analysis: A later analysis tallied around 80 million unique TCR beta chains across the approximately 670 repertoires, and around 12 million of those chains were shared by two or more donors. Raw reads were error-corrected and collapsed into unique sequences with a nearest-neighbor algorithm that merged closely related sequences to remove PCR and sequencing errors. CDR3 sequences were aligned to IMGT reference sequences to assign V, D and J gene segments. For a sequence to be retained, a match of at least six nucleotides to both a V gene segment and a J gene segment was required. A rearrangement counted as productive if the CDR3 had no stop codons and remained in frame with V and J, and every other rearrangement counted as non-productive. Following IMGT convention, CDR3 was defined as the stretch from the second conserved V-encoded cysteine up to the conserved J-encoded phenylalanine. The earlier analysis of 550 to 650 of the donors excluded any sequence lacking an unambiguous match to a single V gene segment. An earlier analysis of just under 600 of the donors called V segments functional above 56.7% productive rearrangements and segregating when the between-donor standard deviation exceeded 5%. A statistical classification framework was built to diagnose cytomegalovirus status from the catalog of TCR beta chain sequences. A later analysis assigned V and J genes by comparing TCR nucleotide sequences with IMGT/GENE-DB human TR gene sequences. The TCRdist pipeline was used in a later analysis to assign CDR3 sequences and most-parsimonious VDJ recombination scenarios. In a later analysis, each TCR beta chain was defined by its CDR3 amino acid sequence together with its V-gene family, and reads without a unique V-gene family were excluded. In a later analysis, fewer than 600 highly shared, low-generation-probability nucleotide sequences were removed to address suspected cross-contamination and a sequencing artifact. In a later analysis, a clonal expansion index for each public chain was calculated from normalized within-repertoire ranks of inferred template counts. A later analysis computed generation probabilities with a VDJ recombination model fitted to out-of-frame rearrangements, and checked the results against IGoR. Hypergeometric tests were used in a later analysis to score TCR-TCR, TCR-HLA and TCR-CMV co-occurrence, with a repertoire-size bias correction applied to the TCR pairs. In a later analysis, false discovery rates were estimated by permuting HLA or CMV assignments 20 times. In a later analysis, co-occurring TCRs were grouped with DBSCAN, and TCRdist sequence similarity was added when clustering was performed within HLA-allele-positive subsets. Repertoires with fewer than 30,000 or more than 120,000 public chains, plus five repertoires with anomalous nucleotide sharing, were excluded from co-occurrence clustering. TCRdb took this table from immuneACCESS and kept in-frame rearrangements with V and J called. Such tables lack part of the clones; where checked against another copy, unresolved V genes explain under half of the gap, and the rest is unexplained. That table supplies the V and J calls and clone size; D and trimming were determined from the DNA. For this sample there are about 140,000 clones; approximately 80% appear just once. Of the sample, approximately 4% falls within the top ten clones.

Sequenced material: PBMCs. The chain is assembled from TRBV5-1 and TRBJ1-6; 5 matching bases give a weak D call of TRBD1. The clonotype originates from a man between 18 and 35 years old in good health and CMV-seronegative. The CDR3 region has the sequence CASSLDSGSNSPLHF. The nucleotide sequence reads TGCGCCAGCAGTCTTGACAGTGGGTCTAATTCACCCCTCCACTTT.